Listed below are T cell receptor beta chains from one sample, sequenced in a study of regulatory T cells in long-lasting Graves disease. TCRdb ran MiXCR on the multiplex PCR reads and lists one entry per CDR3 protein. This sample carries 350,000 to 450,000 distinct CDR3 sequences, around 20% of them seen once, and the ten largest clones take about 20%. The sample here was peripheral blood mononuclear cells (PBMCs), taken when the disease was refractory, from a patient treated with antithyroid drugs. The source of these receptors is a female donor with Graves disease. Each CDR3 is given with its conserved first and last residue. D genes are given only for firm matches. Size is omitted from some rows. Given values are once, few, many or a class for expanded clones.

clone_size,v_call,d_call,j_call,cdr3_nt,cdr3_aa
few,TRBV13,NA,TRBJ2-7,TGTGCCAGCAGCTACACCGGGACCCGATACGAGCAGTACTTC,CASSYTGTRYEQYF
NA,TRBV7-4,TRBD1,TRBJ1-6,TGTGCCAGCAACTCGAACCGGGACAGGGTTAATTCACCCCTCCACTTT,CASNSNRDRVNSPLHF
NA,TRBV7-3,TRBD1,TRBJ2-1,TGTGCCAGCAGCGGCCGGGACAGGGGCGACAATGAGCAGTTCTTC,CASSGRDRGDNEQFF
NA,TRBV5-1,NA,TRBJ2-5,TGCGCCAGCAGCTTCGGGCTGGAAGAGACCCAGTACTTC,CASSFGLEETQYF
once,TRBV19,NA,TRBJ2-7,TGTGCCAGTAGTATGTCTGTAGTCCCCCATTACGAGCAGTACTTC,CASSMSVVPHYEQYF
many,TRBV20-1,TRBD1,TRBJ1-2,TGCAGTGCTAGACATACAGGGGATATACATGGCTACACCTTC,CSARHTGDIHGYTF
NA,TRBV24-1,TRBD1,TRBJ1-6,TGTGCCACCAGTGACCATCTAACAGGGGGCGGAAATTCACCCCTCCACTTT,CATSDHLTGGGNSPLHF
NA,TRBV6-2/TRBV6-3,NA,TRBJ1-3,TGTGCCAGCAGTGAAATCCAAGGCACCATATATTTT,CASSEIQGTIYF
NA,TRBV15,NA,TRBJ1-5,TGTGCCACCAGCAGAGATCTTCCCGGAGGGGGGCCCCAGCATTTT,CATSRDLPGGGPQHF
NA,TRBV12-3/TRBV12-4,NA,TRBJ2-7,TGTGCCAGCAGTTCACTAGCAGCGTACGAGCAGTACTTC,CASSSLAAYEQYF
NA,TRBV12-3/TRBV12-4,NA,TRBJ2-7,TGTGCCGGCAGCTTCGGCGGGGATACCTACGAGCAGTACTTC,CAGSFGGDTYEQYF
NA,TRBV15,NA,TRBJ2-4,TGTGCCACCAGCAGTGGTGCCAAAAACATTCAGTACTTC,CATSSGAKNIQYF
NA,TRBV27,TRBD2,TRBJ2-7,TGTGCCAGCAGCCCTCCGACTAGCGGGAGTATCTACGAGCAGTACTTC,CASSPPTSGSIYEQYF
NA,TRBV20-1,NA,TRBJ2-7,TGCAGTGCTAGAGATCCCTCGACATCCTCCTACGAGCAGTACTTC,CSARDPSTSSYEQYF
few,TRBV4-3,TRBD1,TRBJ2-7,TGCGCCAGCAGCCAAGATTTGGGGACAGGATACAGGCAGTACTTC,CASSQDLGTGYRQYF
many,TRBV27,TRBD1,TRBJ2-7,TGTGCCAGCAGTTTTAACAGGGGAAGCGAGCAGTACTTC,CASSFNRGSEQYF
many,TRBV28,NA,TRBJ1-1,TGTGCCAGCAGGTCCGGGACAAGGATTGAAGCTTTCTTT,CASRSGTRIEAFF
many,TRBV7-2,TRBD1,TRBJ1-4,TGTGCCAGCAGCTTAAGGCCGGGACAGGGTACCGCAACTAATGAAAAACTGTTTTTT,CASSLRPGQGTATNEKLFF
few,TRBV19,NA,TRBJ1-1,TGTGCCAGTAGTATTGGGTCCAGCACTGAAGCTTTCTTT,CASSIGSSTEAFF
NA,TRBV14,TRBD1,TRBJ1-2,TGTGCCAGCAGCCAGGGGACAGGCCTAGGGGCCTTATATGGCTACACCTTC,CASSQGTGLGALYGYTF
few,TRBV9,NA,TRBJ2-4,TGTGCCAGCAGCCTCGGAGGCGTTGGGAACATTCAGTACTTC,CASSLGGVGNIQYF
many,TRBV5-1,NA,TRBJ1-1,TGTGCCAGCAGTTTATTCGGGAACACTGAAGCTTTCTTT,CASSLFGNTEAFF
few,TRBV27,NA,TRBJ2-1,TGTGCCAGCATACCTATAGGGAGCTCCTACAATGAGCAGTTCTTC,CASIPIGSSYNEQFF
NA,TRBV4-3,NA,TRBJ1-3,TGCGCCAGCAGCCAAGTCGGGGCTAGTTCTGGAAACACCATATATTTT,CASSQVGASSGNTIYF
few,TRBV28,NA,TRBJ1-1,TGTGCCAGCAGCGGGGAGTGGGGCACTGAAGCTTTCTTT,CASSGEWGTEAFF
many,TRBV6-1,NA,TRBJ2-2,TGTGCCAGCAGACAGGGTGCCGCGAACACCGGGGAGCTGTTTTTT,CASRQGAANTGELFF
many,TRBV28,NA,TRBJ1-4,TGTGCCAGCAGTACGCTTACAGGGACGGGGGAAAAACTGTTTTTT,CASSTLTGTGEKLFF
NA,TRBV7-2,NA,TRBJ1-4,TGTGCCAGCAGCATTAGGGGAGGGTTAGGAGAAGAACTGTTTTTT,CASSIRGGLGEELFF
NA,TRBV18,TRBD2,TRBJ2-1,TGTGCCAGCTCACCACCGGCTAGCGGGAGAGGGGGGCAGTTCTTC,CASSPPASGRGGQFF
many,TRBV12-3/TRBV12-4,NA,TRBJ1-1,TGTGCCAGCAGTCCCTCCCAGGTCACTGAAGCTTTCTTT,CASSPSQVTEAFF
NA,TRBV20-1,NA,TRBJ2-7,TGCAGTGCTAGAGCGCCGGCGGATTACGAGCAGTACTTC,CSARAPADYEQYF
NA,TRBV4-1,NA,TRBJ1-1,TGCGCCAGCAGCCAAGGGCAGGGCACTACGAACACTGAAGCTTTCTTT,CASSQGQGTTNTEAFF
NA,TRBV11-1,TRBD2,TRBJ2-7,TGTACCAGCAGCTTTGAAGCGGGAGCCTACGAGCAGTACTTC,CTSSFEAGAYEQYF
many,TRBV30,NA,TRBJ2-7,TGTGCCTGGAGCGCCGTGAGGGGTTCCGAGCAGTACTTC,CAWSAVRGSEQYF
many,TRBV2,NA,TRBJ2-4,TGTGCCAGCAGTGAGGAGGTCTCCTATCCCCTAAGGGGGGCCAAAAACATTCAGTACTTC,CASSEEVSYPLRGAKNIQYF
many,TRBV6-2/TRBV6-3,TRBD2,TRBJ2-7,TGTGCCAGCAGTGAGGGACTAGCGGGAGGCTACGAGCAGTACTTC,CASSEGLAGGYEQYF
few,TRBV20-1,NA,TRBJ1-6,TGCAGTGCCCCTCGGGCAGGCATCGGCGACAATTCACCCCTCCACTTT,CSAPRAGIGDNSPLHF
NA,TRBV7-2,NA,TRBJ1-1,TGTGCCAGCAGCCTCGTAGATCTTATGAACACTGAAGCTTTCTTT,CASSLVDLMNTEAFF
NA,TRBV5-6,TRBD1,TRBJ2-7,TGTGCCAGCAGCTTAACCGGGACAGACACCTACGAGCAGTACTTC,CASSLTGTDTYEQYF
NA,TRBV9,TRBD1,TRBJ2-5,TGTGCCAGCAGCATCACCGGGACAGGGGGCTTTGAGACCCAGTACTTC,CASSITGTGGFETQYF
few,TRBV9,NA,TRBJ2-2,TGTGCCAGCAGCGTCGAGGGAGACACCGGGGAGCTGTTTTTT,CASSVEGDTGELFF
few,TRBV6-1,NA,TRBJ2-2,TGTGCCAGCAGCTCAGGGGAGGCCGGGGAGCTGTTTTTT,CASSSGEAGELFF
many,TRBV16,NA,TRBJ2-7,TGTGCCAGCAGCCATACCCCGAGTGGATTAACCTACGAGCAGTACTTC,CASSHTPSGLTYEQYF
few,TRBV7-9,TRBD2,TRBJ2-1,TGTGCCAGCAGCCCCATGCGGGAGTTCTACAATGAGCAGTTCTTC,CASSPMREFYNEQFF
NA,TRBV19,NA,TRBJ2-2,TGTGCCAGTAGCCCCGTCGGTCCGTCCGGGGAGCTGTTTTTT,CASSPVGPSGELFF
many,TRBV12-3/TRBV12-4,TRBD1,TRBJ2-5,TGTGCCAGCAGACAAAAACCGGGACAGGGCCAAGAGACCCAGTACTTC,CASRQKPGQGQETQYF
NA,TRBV19,NA,TRBJ1-1,TGTGCCAGTAGTATTGGACCGGCCGGGGGCGAAGCTTTCTTT,CASSIGPAGGEAFF
many,TRBV28,TRBD1,TRBJ2-7,TGTGCCAGCAGTTTACGGGACAGGGGGTTCCCCTACGAGCAGTACTTC,CASSLRDRGFPYEQYF
many,TRBV12-3/TRBV12-4,TRBD2,TRBJ2-1,TGTGCCAGCAGTTCATCTGGGACTAGCGGTCCCTACAATGAGCAGTTCTTC,CASSSSGTSGPYNEQFF
many,TRBV6-2/TRBV6-3,NA,TRBJ2-7,TGTGCCAGCAGTTACTCGGGCAGGGGCCACGAGCAGTACTTC,CASSYSGRGHEQYF
few,TRBV7-3,TRBD2,TRBJ2-2,TGTGCCAGCAGCTCGACTAGCGGGATGGTCGGGGAGCTGTTTTTT,CASSSTSGMVGELFF
NA,TRBV5-5,NA,TRBJ2-7,TGTGCCAGCAGCTTGGGGGTAGGGATTAGAGTCAACGAGCAGTACTTC,CASSLGVGIRVNEQYF
few,TRBV4-3,NA,TRBJ2-5,TGCGCCAGCAGCCAAGACCCCCGAGGGGCAACTGAGACCCAGTACTTC,CASSQDPRGATETQYF
NA,TRBV7-9,NA,TRBJ1-1,TGTGCCAGCAGCTTAGCCCAGGGGCCAGAAGCTTTCTTT,CASSLAQGPEAFF
few,TRBV15,NA,TRBJ2-7,TGTGCCACCAGCAGCTGGGTCAGTGGGTACGAGCAGTACTTC,CATSSWVSGYEQYF
few,TRBV15,NA,TRBJ1-5,TGTGCCACTAGCAGAGAGAGGGAACTTAGCAATCAGCCCCAGCATTTT,CATSRERELSNQPQHF
few,TRBV6-1,NA,TRBJ1-5,TGTGCCAGCTCGACAGAGGGCGTGGGGTATAGCAATCAGCCCCAGCATTTT,CASSTEGVGYSNQPQHF
few,TRBV27,TRBD2,TRBJ2-7,TGTGGCAGCAGTTCTGGATCCGGGACTAGCTACTACGAGCAGTACTTC,CGSSSGSGTSYYEQYF
few,TRBV7-8,NA,TRBJ1-1,TGTGCCAGCAGCTTATGGGACGGGAACACTGAAGCTTTCTTT,CASSLWDGNTEAFF
NA,TRBV7-8,NA,TRBJ2-5,TGTGCCAGCAGCTTTCCGGGGGCTAAAGAGACCCAGTACTTC,CASSFPGAKETQYF